This TCR beta chain was obtained from a study of blood T cell repertoires in COVID-19. This table comes from immunoSEQ multiplex PCR, and its TCRdb copy is limited to in-frame clones, with some not included. The table lists 200,000 to 300,000 clones, more than 75% of them singletons, with over 9% in the top ten. Germline V gene lookup returns CDR1 LNHDA and CDR2 SQIVND (reference sequence). V lost 3 bases and J 4 bases, leaving 21 bases between the germline ends. This CDR3 region has 17 residues. The receptor's source is a man older than 75 with acute or convalescent COVID-19. The sequenced material came from peripheral blood. The rearrangement joins TRBV19 to TRBJ1-2; a weak D match, TRBD1 (5 bases). CDR3 region: CASSMINRGLKSYGYTF. The CDR3 DNA is TGTGCCAGTAGTATGATAAATAGGGGCCTGAAAAGCTATGGCTACACCTTC.